The 18 T cell receptor beta chains below come from one sample, sequenced in a study of PD-1 blockade in classical Hodgkin lymphoma. Stated time point: cycle 4 day 1 (C4D1), after 5 to 7 weeks of nivolumab. All patients relapsed after autologous stem cell transplantation, and brentuximab vedotin exposure varied. Repertoires were generated with immunoSEQ multiplex PCR, while TCRdb's copy carries only in-frame clones and drops some. The sample has about 24,000 clones, 84% seen once. The material was peripheral blood mononuclear cells (PBMCs), obtained before the fourth cycle of nivolumab. Receptors were obtained from a human donor with classical Hodgkin lymphoma.

The chain recombines TRBV21-1 with TRBJ2-7; the table calls TRBD1, which could not be checked here. TRBV21-1 is listed as a pseudogene. The CDR3 consists of 16 residues. The CDR3 loop is CATPGTGVSRVLEQYF. CDR3 in DNA: TGTGCCACCCCCGGGACAGGGGTTTCTCGGGTCCTTGAGCAGTACTTC.

V and J are TRBV28 and TRBJ1-1, with 7 bases lining up with TRBD1. V lost 6 bases to trimming and J lost 3 bases; unmatched junction nucleotides: 4. The CDR3 contains 13 residues. In germline, CDR1 is MDHEN, CDR2 SYDVKM. This chain's CDR3 is CASSRQGDTEAFF. Here the CDR3 DNA reads TGTGCCAGCAGCCGACAGGGCGACACTGAAGCTTTCTTT.

The rearrangement joins TRBV7-2 to TRBJ2-5; 8 positions match TRBD1. Germline CDR1 and CDR2: SGHTA and FQGNSA. The CDR3 has 17 amino acids. The V gene end was trimmed by 3 bases and the J gene end by 5 bases; junction bases not matched to a gene: 14. CDR3 protein: CASSFLGARGPGETQYF. DNA of the CDR3: TGTGCCAGCAGCTTTCTAGGGGCCAGGGGGCCTGGGGAGACCCAGTACTTC.

The rearrangement joins TRBV7-6 to TRBJ2-1, with D perhaps matching TRBD1 (7 bases). Germline loops: CDR1 SGHVS, CDR2 FNYEAQ. The ends were cut back, 3 bases at V and 4 bases at J, with 13 bases in the middle. The CDR3 totals 15 residues. The CDR3 loop is CASSFRDSGYNEQFF. CDR3 sequence (DNA): TGTGCCAGCAGCTTCCGGGACAGCGGGTACAATGAGCAGTTCTTC.

The chain recombines TRBV11-2 with TRBJ1-1; D not resolved. CDR3 length: 14 residues. Looked up from germline, CDR1 is SGHAT and CDR2 is FQNNGV. Trimming removed 0 bases from V and 6 bases from J, with 11 bases in between. DNA for the CDR3: TGTGCCAGCAGCTTAGATATGGCCAGATCTGAAGCTTTCTTT. Translated, it gives CASSLDMARSEAFF.

The chain combines TRBV25-1 with TRBJ2-7, with D unresolved. This CDR3 contains 13 residues. Germline V lookup: CDR1 MGHDK, CDR2 SYGVNS. The V gene lost 5 bases and the J gene lost 3 bases, with 11 bases spanning the gap. The CDR3, as DNA: TGTGCCAGCAGTTTTGGGGTTAACTACGAGCAGTACTTC. Protein product: CASSFGVNYEQYF.

The genes are TRBV7-2 and TRBJ1-5; D is unresolved. The V gene's germline CDR1 is SGHTA and CDR2 FQGNSA. Trimming took 5 bases from V and 5 from J, leaving 7 bases between them. The CDR3 has 12 residues. The CDR3 DNA follows: TGTGCCAGCAGCCGGACCGATCAGCCCCAGCATTTT. Translated, it gives CASSRTDQPQHF.

This clone was counted once. Other DNA sequences of this sample code for an identical CDR3. V usage is TRBV9 and J usage is TRBJ1-6; D is unresolved. Germline values: CDR1 SGDLS, CDR2 YYNGEE. Trimming pared 0 bases from V and 1 base from J, leaving 5 bases between. CDR3 length: 15 residues. CDR3 nucleotide sequence: TGTGCCAGCAGCGTAGAAGGGTCCTATAATTCACCCCTCCACTTT. Residues: CASSVEGSYNSPLHF.

The chain is built from TRBV19 and TRBJ1-1; D uncertain. CDR3 length: 16 amino acids. CDR1 and CDR2 (germline): LNHDA, SQIVND (reference sequence). The V end was cut by 8 bases, the J end by 2 bases, with 21 bases between. The CDR3 sequence: CASQIHYGLLNTEAFF. The CDR3 DNA reads TGTGCCAGTCAGATTCATTACGGACTCTTAAACACTGAAGCTTTCTTT. Based on the CDR3 plus reference TRBV19 and TRBJ1-1, the full variable domain is DGGITQSPKYLFRKEGQNVTLSCEQNLNHDAMYWYRQDPGQGLRLIYYSQIVNDFQKGDIAEGYSVSREKKESFPLTVTSAQKNPTAFYLCASQIHYGLLNTEAFFGQGTRLTVV.

This clone was counted a single time. CDR3 protein: CASSLGSLGEQYF. The CDR3, as DNA: TGTGCCAGCAGTTTAGGGAGTTTAGGCGAGCAGTACTTC. V is TRBV27 and J is TRBJ2-7; TRBD2 might be the D (5 bases). This CDR3 region has 13 residues. The ends were cut back, 2 bases at V and 6 bases at J, with 11 bases in the middle. Germline CDR1 MNHEY, CDR2 SMNVEV (reference sequence).

The V and J genes are TRBV15 and TRBJ2-7; the D gene is possibly TRBD1 (5 bases). Germline V gene data show CDR1 as LNHNV and CDR2 as YYDKDF (reference sequence). CDR3 size: 12 residues. V lost 0 bases and J 6 bases, leaving 6 bases between the germline ends. CDR3 residues: CATSREGVEQYF. The CDR3, as DNA: TGTGCCACCAGCAGAGAAGGGGTCGAGCAGTACTTC.

Written as DNA, the CDR3 is TGTGCCAGCAGCTTATCAGGGTTCTCGTACCGGGAGTCTACCGGGGAGCTGTTTTTT. Encoded protein: CASSLSGFSYRESTGELFF. The rearrangement joins TRBV7-3 to TRBJ2-2; a possible D gene is TRBD2 (6 bases). Germline V gene lookup returns CDR1 SGHTA and CDR2 FQGTGA. The length of the CDR3 is 19 residues. Trimming removed 2 bases from V and 5 bases from J, with 24 bases in between.

The CDR3 protein is CASSITLPGSIPNEQFF. CDR3 coding DNA: TGCGCCAGCAGCATAACCCTTCCGGGGTCCATTCCCAATGAGCAGTTCTTC. This chain links TRBV4-3 with TRBJ2-1; D is perhaps TRBD2 (5 bases). V was trimmed by 5 bases and J by 6 bases, leaving 23 bases between them. The CDR3 length is 17 residues. Germline CDR1 is LGHNA and CDR2 is YSLEER.

A few counts support this clone. The rearrangement uses TRBV2 and TRBJ1-5; the match to TRBD1 covers 8 bases. There are 14 residues in the CDR3. Germline V lookup: CDR1 SNHLY, CDR2 FYNNEI. Germline trimming cut 1 base from V and 6 bases from J; bases unmatched to any gene: 2. CDR3 in DNA: TGTGCCAGCAGTGAAGAGACAGGGGTTCAGCCCCAGCATTTT. Encoded protein: CASSEETGVQPQHF.

The chain carries TRBV7-9 and TRBJ2-7; D possibly corresponds to TRBD1 (6 bases). Germline CDR1 reads SEHNR; CDR2 reads FQNEAQ (reference sequence). The CDR3 length is 14 residues. Trimming took 2 bases from V and 5 from J, leaving 13 bases between them. CDR3 DNA sequence: TGTGCCAGCAGCTTAACCGACTACAGGGACGAGCAGTACTTC. Translation: CASSLTDYRDEQYF.

The chain carries TRBV18 and TRBJ1-2, with D possibly matching TRBD1 (5 bases). This CDR3 is 15 amino acids long. Trimming pared 3 bases from V and 3 bases from J, leaving 14 bases between. CDR1 and CDR2 (germline): KGHSH, LQKENI. CDR3 region: CASSPGVGVDYGYTF. CDR3 DNA sequence: TGTGCCAGCTCACCGGGGGTCGGGGTGGACTATGGCTACACCTTC.

This chain joins TRBV18 and TRBJ1-2, with D uncertain. The CDR3 length is 12 residues. With 4 bases removed from V and 8 bases from J, the gap between germline ends came to 11 bases. Germline CDR1 reads KGHSH; CDR2 reads LQKENI. CDR3 loop: CASSLRMGGYTF. DNA for the CDR3: TGTGCCAGCTCACTCCGGATGGGGGGCTACACCTTC.

This clone was counted a few times. The chain carries TRBV29-1 and TRBJ2-7, with no clear D. The germline CDR1 and CDR2 sequences are SQVTM and ANQGSEA. V was pared by 5 bases and J by 2 bases, with 10 bases between. The CDR3 is 12 amino acids. The CDR3 coding sequence is TGCAGCGTTAGGAGTCAGACCTACGAGCAGTACTTC. It codes for CSVRSQTYEQYF.